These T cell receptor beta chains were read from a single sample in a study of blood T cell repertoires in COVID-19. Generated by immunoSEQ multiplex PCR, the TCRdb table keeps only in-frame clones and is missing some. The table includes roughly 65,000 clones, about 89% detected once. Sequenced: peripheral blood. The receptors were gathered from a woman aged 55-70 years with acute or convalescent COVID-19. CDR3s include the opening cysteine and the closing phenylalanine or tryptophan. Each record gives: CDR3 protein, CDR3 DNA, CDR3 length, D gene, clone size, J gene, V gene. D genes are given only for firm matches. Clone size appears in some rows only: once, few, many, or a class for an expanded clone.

cdr3_aa: CASSTKQGAREKLFF
cdr3_nt: TGTGCCAGCAGCACTAAACAGGGGGCGCGGGAAAAACTGTTTTTT
cdr3_length: 15
d_call: TRBD1
clone_size: NA
j_call: TRBJ1-4
v_call: TRBV7-9

cdr3_aa: CATGILYQETQYF
cdr3_nt: TGTGCCACAGGGATCTTGTACCAAGAGACCCAGTACTTC
cdr3_length: 13
d_call: NA
clone_size: once
j_call: TRBJ2-5
v_call: TRBV2

cdr3_aa: CASSQERAGTGNTIYF
cdr3_nt: TGCGCCAGCAGCCAAGAAAGAGCGGGGACTGGAAACACCATATATTTT
cdr3_length: 16
d_call: NA
clone_size: NA
j_call: TRBJ1-3
v_call: TRBV4-1

cdr3_aa: CSVEGGAPTDTQYF
cdr3_nt: TGCAGCGTTGAAGGGGGCGCCCCCACAGATACGCAGTATTTT
cdr3_length: 14
d_call: NA
clone_size: few
j_call: TRBJ2-3
v_call: TRBV29-1

cdr3_aa: CASSTEAYGYTF
cdr3_nt: TGTGCCAGCAGTACCGAGGCCTATGGCTACACCTTC
cdr3_length: 12
d_call: NA
clone_size: NA
j_call: TRBJ1-2
v_call: TRBV28

cdr3_aa: CASSTPFGTASTQAFF
cdr3_nt: TGTGCCAGCTCAACACCGTTCGGGACAGCGAGCACCCAAGCTTTCTTT
cdr3_length: 16
d_call: TRBD1
clone_size: NA
j_call: TRBJ1-1
v_call: TRBV18

cdr3_aa: CASSSPGQGAYGYTF
cdr3_nt: TGTGCCAGCAGCTCCCCGGGACAGGGCGCCTATGGCTACACCTTC
cdr3_length: 15
d_call: TRBD1
clone_size: NA
j_call: TRBJ1-2
v_call: TRBV5-6

cdr3_aa: CASSLFQGRNTGELFF
cdr3_nt: TGTGCCAGCAGTTTATTTCAGGGGAGGAACACCGGGGAGCTGTTTTTT
cdr3_length: 16
d_call: NA
clone_size: few
j_call: TRBJ2-2
v_call: TRBV28

cdr3_aa: CASSPRWADSGNTIYF
cdr3_nt: TGTGCCAGCAGCCCCAGATGGGCAGACTCTGGAAACACCATATATTTT
cdr3_length: 16
d_call: NA
clone_size: NA
j_call: TRBJ1-3
v_call: TRBV9

cdr3_aa: CASSEEGLRLTQYF
cdr3_nt: TGTGCCAGCAGTGAAGAGGGGCTGCGTTTGACCCAGTACTTC
cdr3_length: 14
d_call: NA
clone_size: NA
j_call: TRBJ2-5
v_call: TRBV6-1

cdr3_aa: CASSIDQDRVYYGYTF
cdr3_nt: TGTGCCAGTAGTATAGACCAGGACAGGGTCTACTATGGCTACACCTTC
cdr3_length: 16
d_call: TRBD1
clone_size: few
j_call: TRBJ1-2
v_call: TRBV19

cdr3_aa: CASSYSWDMNTEAFF
cdr3_nt: TGTGCCAGCAGTTACTCTTGGGACATGAACACTGAAGCTTTCTTT
cdr3_length: 15
d_call: NA
clone_size: few
j_call: TRBJ1-1
v_call: TRBV6-5

cdr3_aa: CATSDDRDRWGYTF
cdr3_nt: TGTGCCACCAGTGACGACCGGGACAGATGGGGCTACACCTTC
cdr3_length: 14
d_call: TRBD1
clone_size: NA
j_call: TRBJ1-2
v_call: TRBV24-1

cdr3_aa: CASSPSVGTGRHYGYTF
cdr3_nt: TGTGCCAGCTCACCTAGCGTAGGGACAGGGCGGCACTATGGCTACACCTTC
cdr3_length: 17
d_call: TRBD1
clone_size: NA
j_call: TRBJ1-2
v_call: TRBV18

cdr3_aa: CASSRRYTEAFF
cdr3_nt: TGTGCCAGCAGCCGGAGGTACACTGAAGCTTTCTTT
cdr3_length: 12
d_call: NA
clone_size: NA
j_call: TRBJ1-1
v_call: TRBV12-3/TRBV12-4

cdr3_aa: CASSLKGASYEQYF
cdr3_nt: TGTGCCAGCAGCCTGAAGGGGGCCTCCTACGAGCAGTACTTC
cdr3_length: 14
d_call: TRBD1
clone_size: NA
j_call: TRBJ2-7
v_call: TRBV28

cdr3_aa: CASSLKGASSYEQYF
cdr3_nt: TGTGCCAGCAGCTTAAAGGGAGCGAGCTCCTACGAGCAGTACTTC
cdr3_length: 15
d_call: NA
clone_size: NA
j_call: TRBJ2-7
v_call: TRBV7-8

cdr3_aa: CAITSHQGQPQHF
cdr3_nt: TGTGCCATCACCTCACATCAGGGTCAGCCCCAGCATTTT
cdr3_length: 13
d_call: NA
clone_size: NA
j_call: TRBJ1-5
v_call: TRBV10-3

cdr3_aa: CASSEGSYGYTF
cdr3_nt: TGTGCCAGCTCGGAGGGGAGCTATGGCTACACCTTC
cdr3_length: 12
d_call: NA
clone_size: many
j_call: TRBJ1-2
v_call: TRBV2

cdr3_aa: CASSPEIYPNYGYTF
cdr3_nt: TGTGCCAGCAGCCCCGAGATCTACCCTAACTATGGCTACACCTTC
cdr3_length: 15
d_call: NA
clone_size: NA
j_call: TRBJ1-2
v_call: TRBV5-6

cdr3_aa: CASSLSGEGQPQHF
cdr3_nt: TGTGCCAGCAGTTTATCAGGGGAAGGGCAGCCCCAGCATTTT
cdr3_length: 14
d_call: NA
clone_size: NA
j_call: TRBJ1-5
v_call: TRBV27

cdr3_aa: CASSIRSGTSADTQYF
cdr3_nt: TGTGCCAGTAGTATTCGTAGCGGAACTAGCGCAGATACGCAGTATTTT
cdr3_length: 16
d_call: TRBD2
clone_size: NA
j_call: TRBJ2-3
v_call: TRBV19

cdr3_aa: CSGRTGLAGTDTQYF
cdr3_nt: TGCAGCGGAAGAACGGGACTAGCGGGGACAGATACGCAGTATTTT
cdr3_length: 15
d_call: TRBD2
clone_size: NA
j_call: TRBJ2-3
v_call: TRBV29-1

cdr3_aa: CASSPIRDTQEGYTF
cdr3_nt: TGTGCCAGCAGCCCTATACGGGACACCCAGGAGGGCTACACCTTC
cdr3_length: 15
d_call: NA
clone_size: once
j_call: TRBJ1-2
v_call: TRBV7-6

cdr3_aa: CASSPRDRGHNEQFF
cdr3_nt: TGTGCCAGCTCACCCCGGGACAGGGGGCACAATGAGCAGTTCTTC
cdr3_length: 15
d_call: TRBD1
clone_size: NA
j_call: TRBJ2-1
v_call: TRBV18

cdr3_aa: CASSLNLQETQYF
cdr3_nt: TGCGCCAGCAGCTTGAATCTCCAAGAGACCCAGTACTTC
cdr3_length: 13
d_call: NA
clone_size: NA
j_call: TRBJ2-5
v_call: TRBV5-1

cdr3_aa: CASSSGLAGVRETQYF
cdr3_nt: TGTGCCAGCAGCTCAGGACTAGCGGGGGTACGAGAGACCCAGTACTTC
cdr3_length: 16
d_call: TRBD2
clone_size: NA
j_call: TRBJ2-5
v_call: TRBV11-2

cdr3_aa: CASSEQGLHEQFF
cdr3_nt: TGTGCCAGCAGTGAACAGGGTTTGCATGAGCAGTTCTTC
cdr3_length: 13
d_call: NA
clone_size: NA
j_call: TRBJ2-1
v_call: TRBV2

cdr3_aa: CASSTIMGGGAYNEQFF
cdr3_nt: TGTGCCAGCAGCACCATTATGGGCGGGGGGGCCTACAATGAGCAGTTCTTC
cdr3_length: 17
d_call: TRBD2
clone_size: NA
j_call: TRBJ2-1
v_call: TRBV3-1/TRBV3-2

cdr3_aa: CASSLDAAAGELFF
cdr3_nt: TGTGCCAGCAGCTTAGATGCGGCTGCCGGGGAGCTGTTTTTT
cdr3_length: 14
d_call: NA
clone_size: NA
j_call: TRBJ2-2
v_call: TRBV7-9

cdr3_aa: CASRYRQGGGYTF
cdr3_nt: TGTGCCAGCAGGTACAGACAGGGAGGAGGCTACACCTTC
cdr3_length: 13
d_call: TRBD1
clone_size: few
j_call: TRBJ1-2
v_call: TRBV27

cdr3_aa: CASKWTAEYSNQPQHF
cdr3_nt: TGTGCCAGCAAGTGGACAGCGGAATATAGCAATCAGCCCCAGCATTTT
cdr3_length: 16
d_call: NA
clone_size: NA
j_call: TRBJ1-5
v_call: TRBV6-4

cdr3_aa: CASRGTSGGFTDTQYF
cdr3_nt: TGTGCCAGCAGGGGGACTAGCGGGGGGTTCACAGATACGCAGTATTTT
cdr3_length: 16
d_call: TRBD2
clone_size: NA
j_call: TRBJ2-3
v_call: TRBV28

cdr3_aa: CASSSGQGAYTEAFF
cdr3_nt: TGTGCCAGCAGCTCCGGACAGGGGGCTTACACTGAAGCTTTCTTT
cdr3_length: 15
d_call: TRBD1
clone_size: NA
j_call: TRBJ1-1
v_call: TRBV5-5

cdr3_aa: CASSLTGGVSNEQFF
cdr3_nt: TGTGCCAGCAGCTTGACCGGCGGGGTGTCGAATGAGCAGTTCTTC
cdr3_length: 15
d_call: NA
clone_size: NA
j_call: TRBJ2-1
v_call: TRBV5-5

cdr3_aa: CASSQSSGNQPQHF
cdr3_nt: TGTGCCAGTAGTCAGTCAAGTGGCAATCAGCCCCAGCATTTT
cdr3_length: 14
d_call: NA
clone_size: NA
j_call: TRBJ1-5
v_call: TRBV19

cdr3_aa: CASSPDRDRGPETQYF
cdr3_nt: TGCGCCAGCAGCCCAGATAGGGACAGGGGGCCTGAGACCCAGTACTTC
cdr3_length: 16
d_call: TRBD1
clone_size: NA
j_call: TRBJ2-5
v_call: TRBV4-1

cdr3_aa: CASSPVGANTIYF
cdr3_nt: TGTGCCAGCTCACCGGTGGGGGCGAACACCATATATTTT
cdr3_length: 13
d_call: NA
clone_size: NA
j_call: TRBJ1-3
v_call: TRBV18

cdr3_aa: CASSMGQGRYSEAFF
cdr3_nt: TGTGCCAGTAGCATGGGACAGGGAAGGTATTCTGAAGCTTTCTTT
cdr3_length: 15
d_call: TRBD1
clone_size: NA
j_call: TRBJ1-1
v_call: TRBV19

cdr3_aa: CATREETGTSYEQYF
cdr3_nt: TGTGCCACCCGAGAGGAGACAGGTACCTCCTACGAGCAGTACTTC
cdr3_length: 15
d_call: NA
clone_size: NA
j_call: TRBJ2-7
v_call: TRBV10-3

cdr3_aa: CASSAWTGAGNEQFF
cdr3_nt: TGTGCCAGCAGTGCTTGGACAGGTGCGGGCAATGAGCAGTTCTTC
cdr3_length: 15
d_call: TRBD1
clone_size: few
j_call: TRBJ2-1
v_call: TRBV6-1

cdr3_aa: CASKTGTGGPQHF
cdr3_nt: TGTGCCAGCAAAACGGGGACGGGAGGGCCCCAGCATTTT
cdr3_length: 13
d_call: NA
clone_size: NA
j_call: TRBJ1-5
v_call: TRBV12-3/TRBV12-4

cdr3_aa: CAISESLTGMNTEAFF
cdr3_nt: TGTGCCATCAGTGAGTCTCTGACAGGCATGAACACTGAAGCTTTCTTT
cdr3_length: 16
d_call: NA
clone_size: once
j_call: TRBJ1-1
v_call: TRBV10-3

cdr3_aa: CAIRGLEETQYF
cdr3_nt: TGTGCCATCAGGGGACTGGAAGAGACCCAGTACTTC
cdr3_length: 12
d_call: NA
clone_size: NA
j_call: TRBJ2-5
v_call: TRBV10-3

cdr3_aa: CASSRSITGYQPQHF
cdr3_nt: TGTGCCAGCAGCCGATCGATTACAGGGTATCAGCCCCAGCATTTT
cdr3_length: 15
d_call: NA
clone_size: NA
j_call: TRBJ1-5
v_call: TRBV5-6

cdr3_aa: CASIPSTQVGYEQYF
cdr3_nt: TGTGCCAGCATCCCGAGCACTCAGGTGGGTTACGAGCAGTACTTC
cdr3_length: 15
d_call: NA
clone_size: NA
j_call: TRBJ2-7
v_call: TRBV27

cdr3_aa: CASSQGLGADTQYF
cdr3_nt: TGTGCCAGTAGCCAGGGGTTGGGCGCAGATACGCAGTATTTT
cdr3_length: 14
d_call: NA
clone_size: NA
j_call: TRBJ2-3
v_call: TRBV2

cdr3_aa: CASSTRTWGQGSDTQYF
cdr3_nt: TGTGCCAGCAGCACGAGGACGTGGGGACAGGGATCAGATACGCAGTATTTT
cdr3_length: 17
d_call: TRBD1
clone_size: NA
j_call: TRBJ2-3
v_call: TRBV11-3

cdr3_aa: CASSLAQIAKNIQYF
cdr3_nt: TGTGCCAGCAGCTTGGCACAGATAGCCAAAAACATTCAGTACTTC
cdr3_length: 15
d_call: NA
clone_size: few
j_call: TRBJ2-4
v_call: TRBV5-5

cdr3_aa: CASSQGSGQYSLEQFF
cdr3_nt: TGTGCCAGCAGCCAGGGTTCAGGACAGTACTCCCTTGAGCAGTTCTTC
cdr3_length: 16
d_call: NA
clone_size: NA
j_call: TRBJ2-1
v_call: TRBV3-1/TRBV3-2

cdr3_aa: CASSQGLGAYEQYF
cdr3_nt: TGCGCCAGCAGCCAAGGACTAGGAGCGTACGAGCAGTACTTC
cdr3_length: 14
d_call: TRBD2
clone_size: NA
j_call: TRBJ2-7
v_call: TRBV5-1